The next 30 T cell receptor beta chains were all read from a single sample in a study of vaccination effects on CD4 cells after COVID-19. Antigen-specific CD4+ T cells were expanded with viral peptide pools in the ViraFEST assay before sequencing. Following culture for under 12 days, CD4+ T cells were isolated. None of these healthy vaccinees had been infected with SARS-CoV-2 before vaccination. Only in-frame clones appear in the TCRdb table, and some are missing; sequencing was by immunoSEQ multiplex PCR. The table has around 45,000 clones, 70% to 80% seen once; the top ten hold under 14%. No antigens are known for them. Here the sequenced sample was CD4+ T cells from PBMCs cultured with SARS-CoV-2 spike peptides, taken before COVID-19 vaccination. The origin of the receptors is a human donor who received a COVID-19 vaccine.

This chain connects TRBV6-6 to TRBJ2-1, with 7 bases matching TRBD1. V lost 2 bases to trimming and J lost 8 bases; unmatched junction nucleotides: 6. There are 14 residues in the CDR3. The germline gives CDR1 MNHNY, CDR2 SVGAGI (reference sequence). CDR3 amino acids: CASSYTGTEDEQFF. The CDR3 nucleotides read TGTGCCAGCAGTTACACGGGGACAGAGGATGAGCAGTTCTTC.

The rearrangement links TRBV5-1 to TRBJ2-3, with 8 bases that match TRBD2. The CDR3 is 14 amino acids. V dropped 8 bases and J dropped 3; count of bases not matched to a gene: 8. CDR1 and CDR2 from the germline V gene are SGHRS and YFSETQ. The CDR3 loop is CASDSGDVTDTQYF. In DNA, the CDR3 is TGCGCCAGTGATAGCGGGGATGTGACAGATACGCAGTATTTT.

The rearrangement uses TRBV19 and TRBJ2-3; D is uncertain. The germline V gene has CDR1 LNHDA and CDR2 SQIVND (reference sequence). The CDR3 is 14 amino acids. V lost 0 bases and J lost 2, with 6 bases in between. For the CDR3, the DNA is TGTGCCAGTAGTATAGATCTGGCCACAGATACGCAGTATTTT. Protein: CASSIDLATDTQYF.

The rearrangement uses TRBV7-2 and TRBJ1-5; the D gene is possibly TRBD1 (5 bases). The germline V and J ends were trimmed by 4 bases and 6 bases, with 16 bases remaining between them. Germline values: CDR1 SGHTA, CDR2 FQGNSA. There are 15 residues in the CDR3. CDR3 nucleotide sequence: TGTGCCAGCAGCTACCTTGCGGGCGGGGGTCAGCCCCAGCATTTT. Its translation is CASSYLAGGGQPQHF.

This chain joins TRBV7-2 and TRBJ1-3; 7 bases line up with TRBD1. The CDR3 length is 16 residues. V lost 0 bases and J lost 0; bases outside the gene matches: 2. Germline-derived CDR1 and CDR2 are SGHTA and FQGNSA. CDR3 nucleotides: TGTGCCAGCAGCTTAGCAGGGACAGTCTCTGGAAACACCATATATTTT. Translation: CASSLAGTVSGNTIYF. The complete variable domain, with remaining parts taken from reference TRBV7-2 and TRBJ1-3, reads GAGVSQSPSNKVTEKGKDVELRCDPISGHTALYWYRQSLGQGLEFLIYFQGNSAPDKSGLPSDRFSAERTGGSVSTLTIQRTQQEDSAVYLCASSLAGTVSGNTIYFGEGSWLTVV.

The DNA for the CDR3 is TGCGCCAGCAGCTATACGACAGGGGCGGGTGGAAACACCATATATTTT. This encodes CASSYTTGAGGNTIYF. The chain links TRBV4-3 to TRBJ1-3; 8 bases map to TRBD1. The CDR3 totals 16 residues. Germline trimming cut 5 bases from V and 3 bases from J; bases unmatched to any gene: 9. The germline V gene encodes CDR1 LGHNA and CDR2 YSLEER.

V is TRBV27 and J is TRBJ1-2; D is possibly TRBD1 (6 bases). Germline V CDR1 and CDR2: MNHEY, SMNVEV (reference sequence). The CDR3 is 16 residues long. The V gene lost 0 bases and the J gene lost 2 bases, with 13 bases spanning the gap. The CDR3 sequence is CASSLSSGGFNYGYTF. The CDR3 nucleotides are TGTGCCAGCAGTTTATCATCCGGGGGCTTCAACTATGGCTACACCTTC.

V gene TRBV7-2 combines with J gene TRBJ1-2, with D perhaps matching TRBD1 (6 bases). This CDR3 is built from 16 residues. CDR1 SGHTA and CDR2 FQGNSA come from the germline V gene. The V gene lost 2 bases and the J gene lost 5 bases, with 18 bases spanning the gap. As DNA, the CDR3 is TGTGCCAGCAGCTTATTTGTAGCGGACAGTGCTTATGGCTACACCTTC. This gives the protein CASSLFVADSAYGYTF. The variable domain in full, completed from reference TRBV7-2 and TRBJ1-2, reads GAGVSQSPSNKVTEKGKDVELRCDPISGHTALYWYRQSLGQGLEFLIYFQGNSAPDKSGLPSDRFSAERTGGSVSTLTIQRTQQEDSAVYLCASSLFVADSAYGYTFGSGTRLTVV.

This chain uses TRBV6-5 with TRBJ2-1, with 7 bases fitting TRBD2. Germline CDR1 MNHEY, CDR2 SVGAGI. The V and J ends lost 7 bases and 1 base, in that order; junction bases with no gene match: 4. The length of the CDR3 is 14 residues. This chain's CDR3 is CASKPGLSYNEQFF. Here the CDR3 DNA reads TGTGCCAGCAAACCGGGACTATCCTACAATGAGCAGTTCTTC.

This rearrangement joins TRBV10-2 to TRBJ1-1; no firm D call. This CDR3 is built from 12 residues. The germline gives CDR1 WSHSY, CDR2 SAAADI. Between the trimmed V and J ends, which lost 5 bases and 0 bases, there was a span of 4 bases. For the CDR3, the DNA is TGCGCCAGCAGTTTCATGAACACTGAAGCTTTCTTT. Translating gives CASSFMNTEAFF.

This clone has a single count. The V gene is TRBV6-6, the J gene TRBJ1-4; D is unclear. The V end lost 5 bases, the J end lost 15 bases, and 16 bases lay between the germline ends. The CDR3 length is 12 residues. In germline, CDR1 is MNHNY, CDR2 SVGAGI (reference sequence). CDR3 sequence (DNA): TGTGCCAGCAGTCAACCGAATGAAATGATGTTTTTT. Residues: CASSQPNEMMFF.

DNA for the CDR3: TGTGCCAGCTCACCAAGCGACAGCCTACGGAATGGCTACACCTTC. Translation: CASSPSDSLRNGYTF. The chain links TRBV18 to TRBJ1-2, with D possibly being TRBD1 (5 bases). Trimming removed 2 bases at V and 6 bases at J, with 16 bases between. Germline V gene sequence: CDR1 KGHSH, CDR2 LQKENI. CDR3 length: 15 amino acids.

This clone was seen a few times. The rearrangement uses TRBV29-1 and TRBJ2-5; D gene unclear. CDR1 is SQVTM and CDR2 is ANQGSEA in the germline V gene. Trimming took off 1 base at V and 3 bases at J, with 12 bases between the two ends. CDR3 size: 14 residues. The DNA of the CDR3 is TGCAGCGTTGAAGCTAGTCCAGAAAAAGAGACCCAGTACTTC. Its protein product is CSVEASPEKETQYF.

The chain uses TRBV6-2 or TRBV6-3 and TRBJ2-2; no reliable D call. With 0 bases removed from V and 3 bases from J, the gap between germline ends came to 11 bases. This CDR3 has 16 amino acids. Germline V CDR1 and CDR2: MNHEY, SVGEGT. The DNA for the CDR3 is TGTGCCAGCAGTTACTCCGAAGGAATTCACACCGGGGAGCTGTTTTTT. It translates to CASSYSEGIHTGELFF.

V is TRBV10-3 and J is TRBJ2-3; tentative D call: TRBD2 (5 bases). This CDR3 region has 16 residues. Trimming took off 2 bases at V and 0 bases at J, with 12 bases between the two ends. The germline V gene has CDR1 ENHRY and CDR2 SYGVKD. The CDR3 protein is CAISENGGGSTDTQYF. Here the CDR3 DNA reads TGTGCCATCAGTGAGAACGGTGGCGGGAGCACAGATACGCAGTATTTT.

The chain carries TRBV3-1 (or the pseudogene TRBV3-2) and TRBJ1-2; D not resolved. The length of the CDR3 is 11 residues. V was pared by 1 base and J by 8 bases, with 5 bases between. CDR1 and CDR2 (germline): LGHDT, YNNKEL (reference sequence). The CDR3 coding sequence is TGTGCCAGCAGCCAAGGGGGAGGCTACACCTTC. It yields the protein CASSQGGGYTF.

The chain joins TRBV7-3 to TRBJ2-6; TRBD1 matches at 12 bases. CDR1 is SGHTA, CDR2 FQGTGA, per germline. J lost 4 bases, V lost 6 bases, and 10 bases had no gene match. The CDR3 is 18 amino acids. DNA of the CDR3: TGTGCCAGCAGATTCGGGACAGGGGGCGAGGGAGGGGCCAACGTCCTGACTTTC. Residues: CASRFGTGGEGGANVLTF.

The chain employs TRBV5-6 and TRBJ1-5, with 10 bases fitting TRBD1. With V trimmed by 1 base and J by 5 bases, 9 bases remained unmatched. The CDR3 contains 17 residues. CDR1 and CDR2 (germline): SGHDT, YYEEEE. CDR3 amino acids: CASSLYAGTGVHQPQHF. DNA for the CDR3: TGTGCCAGCAGCTTGTATGCCGGGACAGGGGTGCATCAGCCCCAGCATTTT.

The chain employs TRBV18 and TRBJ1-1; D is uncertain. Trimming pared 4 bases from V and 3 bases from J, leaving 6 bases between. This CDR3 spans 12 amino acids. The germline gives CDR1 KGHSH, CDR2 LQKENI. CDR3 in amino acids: CASSRVDTEAFF. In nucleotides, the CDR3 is TGTGCCAGCTCACGAGTTGACACTGAAGCTTTCTTT.

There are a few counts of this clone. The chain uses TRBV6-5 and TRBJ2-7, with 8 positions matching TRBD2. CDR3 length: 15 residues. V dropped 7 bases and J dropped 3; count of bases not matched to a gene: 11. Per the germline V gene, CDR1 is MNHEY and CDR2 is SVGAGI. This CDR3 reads CASNKSPLAVYEQYV. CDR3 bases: TGTGCCAGCAACAAGTCCCCACTAGCGGTCTACGAGCAGTACGTC.

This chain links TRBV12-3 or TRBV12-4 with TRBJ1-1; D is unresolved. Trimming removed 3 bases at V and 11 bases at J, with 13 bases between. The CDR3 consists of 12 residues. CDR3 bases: TGTGCCAGCAGTTTTTTTAGGGCAGACGCTTTCTTT. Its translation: CASSFFRADAFF.

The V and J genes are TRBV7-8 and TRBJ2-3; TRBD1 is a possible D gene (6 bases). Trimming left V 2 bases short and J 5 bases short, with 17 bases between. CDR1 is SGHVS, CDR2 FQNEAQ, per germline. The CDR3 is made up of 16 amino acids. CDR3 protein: CASSLLRGHRIDTQYF. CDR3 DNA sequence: TGTGCCAGCAGCTTACTGAGGGGACACCGGATAGATACGCAGTATTTT.

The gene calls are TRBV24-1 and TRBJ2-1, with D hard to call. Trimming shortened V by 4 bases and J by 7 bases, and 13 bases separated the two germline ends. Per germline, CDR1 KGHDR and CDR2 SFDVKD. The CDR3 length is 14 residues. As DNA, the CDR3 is TGTGCCACCAGTGACGGCATCCCCCCGAATGAGCAGTTCTTC. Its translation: CATSDGIPPNEQFF.

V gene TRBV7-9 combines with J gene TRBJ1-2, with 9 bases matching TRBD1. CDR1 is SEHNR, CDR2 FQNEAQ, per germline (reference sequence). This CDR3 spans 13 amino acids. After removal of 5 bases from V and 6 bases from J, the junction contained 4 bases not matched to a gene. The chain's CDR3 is CASSRGTGNGYTF. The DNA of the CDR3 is TGTGCCAGCAGCCGGGGGACAGGGAATGGCTACACCTTC.

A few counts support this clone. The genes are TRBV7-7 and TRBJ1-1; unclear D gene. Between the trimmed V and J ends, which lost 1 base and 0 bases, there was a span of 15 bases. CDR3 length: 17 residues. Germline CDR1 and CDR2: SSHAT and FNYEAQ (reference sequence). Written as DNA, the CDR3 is TGTGCCAGCAGCTTAGGCCCCGAGGCAGACCTGAACACTGAAGCTTTCTTT. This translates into CASSLGPEADLNTEAFF.

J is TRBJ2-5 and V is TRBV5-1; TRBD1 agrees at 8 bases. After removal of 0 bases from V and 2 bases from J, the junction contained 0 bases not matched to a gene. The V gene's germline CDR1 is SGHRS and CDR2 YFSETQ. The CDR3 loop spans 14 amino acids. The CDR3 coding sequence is TGCGCCAGCAGCTTGGGGACAGGGCAAGAGACCCAGTACTTC. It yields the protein CASSLGTGQETQYF.

As DNA, the CDR3 is TGTGCCAGCAGGGGACTAGCGGCCGAGCAGTACGTC. This encodes CASRGLAAEQYV. V and J are TRBV27 and TRBJ2-7; 11 bases match TRBD2. V dropped 6 bases and J dropped 6; count of bases not matched to a gene: 1. The CDR3 extends over 12 amino acids. CDR1 is MNHEY, CDR2 SMNVEV, per germline (reference sequence).

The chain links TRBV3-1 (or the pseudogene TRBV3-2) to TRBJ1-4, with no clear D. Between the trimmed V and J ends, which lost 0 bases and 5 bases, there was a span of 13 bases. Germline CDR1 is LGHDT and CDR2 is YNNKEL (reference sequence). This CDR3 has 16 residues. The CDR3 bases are TGTGCCAGCAGCCAAGACGTCTGGGTATCGAATGAAAAACTGTTTTTT. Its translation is CASSQDVWVSNEKLFF.

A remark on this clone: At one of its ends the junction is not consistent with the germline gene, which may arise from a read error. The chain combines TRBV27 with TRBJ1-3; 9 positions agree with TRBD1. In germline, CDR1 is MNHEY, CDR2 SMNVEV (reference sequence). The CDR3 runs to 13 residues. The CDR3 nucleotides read TGTGCCAGCAGTTTACGAGACAGGGGGTATTCGGATTTT. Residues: CASSLRDRGYSDF.

The CDR3 protein is CASSRITGTSTDTQYF. As DNA, the CDR3 is TGTGCCAGCAGCCGTATCACAGGGACTAGCACAGATACGCAGTATTTT. This sequence joins TRBV7-7 and TRBJ2-3; D is perhaps TRBD1 or TRBD2 (6 bases each). In germline, CDR1 is SSHAT, CDR2 FNYEAQ (reference sequence). Trimming left V 5 bases short and J 0 bases short, with 15 bases between. The CDR3 is 16 residues long.